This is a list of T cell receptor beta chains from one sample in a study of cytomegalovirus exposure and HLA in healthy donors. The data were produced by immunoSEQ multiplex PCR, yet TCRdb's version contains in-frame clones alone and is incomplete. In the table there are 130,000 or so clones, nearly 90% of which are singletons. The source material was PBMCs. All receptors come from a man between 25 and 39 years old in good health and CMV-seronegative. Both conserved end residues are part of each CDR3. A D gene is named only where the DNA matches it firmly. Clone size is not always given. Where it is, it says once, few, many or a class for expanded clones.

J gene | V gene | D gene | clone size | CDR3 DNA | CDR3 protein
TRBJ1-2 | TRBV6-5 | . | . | TGTGCCAGCAGTTCCCGGGGAGGGTATGGCTACACCTTC | CASSSRGGYGYTF
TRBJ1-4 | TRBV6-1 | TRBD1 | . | TGTGCCAGCAGTCTACGGGACAGACACGAAAAACTGTTTTTT | CASSLRDRHEKLFF
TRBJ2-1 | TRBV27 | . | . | TGTGCCAGCAGTTTACGGGGTCAGGTTTTTAGCTCCTACAATGAGCAGTTCTTC | CASSLRGQVFSSYNEQFF
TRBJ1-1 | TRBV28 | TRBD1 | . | TGTGCCAGCAGTTTATGGGGGGCAGGGGGAGGCACTGAAGCTTTCTTT | CASSLWGAGGGTEAFF
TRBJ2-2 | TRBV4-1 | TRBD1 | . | TGCGCCAGCAGCCAGGGGACAGTGAACACCGGGGAGCTGTTTTTT | CASSQGTVNTGELFF
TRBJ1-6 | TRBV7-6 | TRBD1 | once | TGTGCCAGCAGCTTTGGGAGGACAGGGGGCGCCTATAATTCACCCCTCCACTTT | CASSFGRTGGAYNSPLHF
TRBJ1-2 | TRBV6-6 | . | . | TGTGCCAGCAGGGGAGCGGCTGCTAACTATGGCTACACCTTC | CASRGAAANYGYTF
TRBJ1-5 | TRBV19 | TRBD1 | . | TGTGCCACCAAACAATGGACAGGGGGGAATCAGCCCCAGCATTTT | CATKQWTGGNQPQHF
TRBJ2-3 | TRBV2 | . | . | TGTGCCAGCATGCAGGGACAAGATCATACGCAGTATTTT | CASMQGQDHTQYF
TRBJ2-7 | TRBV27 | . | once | TGTGCCAGCAGTTTACGGGACGCAGGGGCCTACGAGCAGTACTTC | CASSLRDAGAYEQYF
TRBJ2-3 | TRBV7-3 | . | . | TGTGCCAGCAGCTTAACGCGAGATACGCAGTATTTT | CASSLTRDTQYF
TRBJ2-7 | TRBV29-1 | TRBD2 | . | TGCAGCGTTGTTGGGACTAGCGGGGGGGCCGCCTACGAGCAGTACTTC | CSVVGTSGGAAYEQYF
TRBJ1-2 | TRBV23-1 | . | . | TGCGCCAGCTTCCCCTCCCCTAACTATGGCTACACCTTC | CASFPSPNYGYTF
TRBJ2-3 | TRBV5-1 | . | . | TGCGCCAGCAGCTTCTGGGCCATCACAGATACGCAGTATTTT | CASSFWAITDTQYF
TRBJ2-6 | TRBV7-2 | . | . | TGTGCCAGCAGCTCACAGAGATCTTCTGGGGCCAACGTCCTGACTTTC | CASSSQRSSGANVLTF
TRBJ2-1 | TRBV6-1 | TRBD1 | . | TGTGCCAGTGACAGGGGCGACAATGAGCAGTTCTTC | CASDRGDNEQFF
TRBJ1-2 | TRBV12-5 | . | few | TGTGCTAGTGGTTTGGTACAACGGGGAATCTATGGCTACACCTTC | CASGLVQRGIYGYTF
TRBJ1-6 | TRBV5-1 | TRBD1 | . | TGCGCCAGCAGCGCCTGGGACAGGGAAAGCTCACCCCTCCACTTT | CASSAWDRESSPLHF
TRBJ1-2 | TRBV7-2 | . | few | TGTGCCAGCAGCCCTCGACAGGTCGTACGTGGCTACACCTTC | CASSPRQVVRGYTF
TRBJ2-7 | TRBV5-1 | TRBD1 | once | TGCGCCAGCAGCTTATTTCGGGACAGTCGCGAGCAGTACTTC | CASSLFRDSREQYF
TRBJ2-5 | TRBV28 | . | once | TGTGCCAGCAGCTTAACGCGGGGCAGGGCGGTAGGGGAGACCCAGTACTTC | CASSLTRGRAVGETQYF
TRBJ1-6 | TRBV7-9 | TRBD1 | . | TGTGCCAGCAGCTTAGCAGGGACAGCTTTCAATTCACCCCTCCACTTT | CASSLAGTAFNSPLHF